Shown below are 21 T cell receptor beta chains from a single sample sequenced in a study of OX40 agonist ivuxolimab in advanced cancers. Clones were read by immunoSEQ multiplex PCR, and TCRdb kept only the in-frame ones, dropping some. In the table there are over 40,000 clones, around 80% of which are singletons. The sample in question was CD4+ or CD8+ T cells sorted from blood, obtained in a trial of the OX40 agonist ivuxolimab. These receptors were collected from an adult with an advanced solid tumor such as melanoma, head and neck, liver or kidney cancer.

This clone was observed a single time. The V gene is TRBV5-4, the J gene TRBJ2-5; D is undetermined. CDR1 and CDR2 from the germline V gene are SGHNT and YYREEE (reference sequence). This CDR3 is built from 13 residues. The V and J ends lost 7 bases and 5 bases respectively, with 15 bases between them. The CDR3 here is CASGVWASETQYF. CDR3 in DNA: TGTGCCAGCGGGGTCTGGGCGTCGGAGACCCAGTACTTC. Filled out from reference TRBV5-4 and TRBJ2-5, the complete variable domain reads ETGVTQSPTHLIKTRGQQVTLRCSSQSGHNTVSWYQQALGQGPQFIFQYYREEENGRGNFPPRFSGLQFPNYSSELNVNALELDDSALYLCASGVWASETQYFGPGTRLLVL.

The rearrangement uses TRBV28 and TRBJ1-2; D not resolved. The germline CDR1 and CDR2 sequences are MDHEN and SYDVKM. Trimming pared 6 bases from V and 8 bases from J, leaving 16 bases between. The CDR3 contains 13 residues. CDR3 in amino acids: CASSIKRTGGYTF. The CDR3 region has the DNA TGTGCCAGCAGCATAAAACGGACGGGGGGCTACACCTTC.

This chain joins TRBV7-9 and TRBJ2-3; 9 positions match TRBD2. The germline V gene has CDR1 SEHNR and CDR2 FQNEAQ (reference sequence). CDR3 length: 16 amino acids. J gave up 2 bases and V 5 bases, and 8 bases lay outside the gene matches. Here the CDR3 DNA reads TGTGCCAGCAGCCCGACTAGCGGAACTTTCACAGATACGCAGTATTTT. Translated, it gives CASSPTSGTFTDTQYF.

This clone turned up a few times. V is TRBV6-6 and J is TRBJ2-3; the match to TRBD2 covers 8 bases. The CDR3 loop spans 16 amino acids. The V segment lost 4 bases and the J segment 3 bases; nucleotides outside the gene matches: 9. CDR1 and CDR2 from the germline V gene are MNHNY and SVGAGI (reference sequence). CDR3: CASSSKRGGRTDTQYF. DNA of the CDR3: TGTGCCAGCAGTTCCAAACGGGGGGGTCGGACAGATACGCAGTATTTT.

The chain is built from TRBV4-3 and TRBJ2-6; D is unclear. From germline, CDR1 is LGHNA and CDR2 YSLEER. V was trimmed by 3 bases and J by 0 bases, leaving 15 bases between them. There are 18 residues in the CDR3. The CDR3 spells CASSQGSVGLSGANVLTF. Here the CDR3 DNA reads TGCGCCAGCAGCCAGGGGTCGGTGGGCCTCTCTGGGGCCAACGTCCTGACTTTC.

The V and J genes are TRBV30 and TRBJ2-3; no clear D gene. CDR3 length equals 15 residues. Trimming took off 1 base at V and 6 bases at J, with 17 bases between the two ends. Germline CDR1 reads GTSNPN; CDR2 reads SVGIG (reference sequence). This chain's CDR3 is CAWSDLRKASDTQYF. CDR3 DNA: TGTGCCTGGAGTGATTTACGAAAGGCGAGTGATACGCAGTATTTT.

The chain links TRBV5-1 to TRBJ2-6; no definite D call. Germline loops: CDR1 SGHRS, CDR2 YFSETQ. Trimming left V 0 bases short and J 0 bases short, with 7 bases between. CDR3 length: 16 residues. In nucleotides, the CDR3 is TGCGCCAGCAGCTTGGATCCTGGCTCTGGGGCCAACGTCCTGACTTTC. Its protein is CASSLDPGSGANVLTF.

On this clone: A junction boundary mismatches the germline segment, possibly from a read error. The gene calls are TRBV7-8 and TRBJ2-7; TRBD2 might be the D (5 bases). This CDR3 has 12 amino acids. Germline V gene data show CDR1 as SGHVS and CDR2 as FQNEAQ. CDR3 sequence reads: CASSFLGNEQYF. The CDR3 DNA is TGCGCCAGCAGCTTTCTCGGGAACGAGCAGTACTTC.

CDR3 DNA: TGTGCCAGCTCACCACAGGAGAGATCACCCCTCCACTTT. It yields the protein CASSPQERSPLHF. V and J are TRBV18 and TRBJ1-6; D is undetermined. The CDR3 consists of 13 residues. Germline assignment: CDR1 KGHSH and CDR2 LQKENI. The V end was cut by 1 base, the J end by 10 bases, with 8 bases between.

The chain is built from TRBV7-2 and TRBJ2-5; D gene unclear. The V end lost 4 bases, the J end lost 2 bases, and 14 bases lay between the germline ends. In germline, CDR1 is SGHTA, CDR2 FQGNSA. The CDR3 runs 15 residues. This CDR3 reads CASSSLSGGQETQYF. CDR3 DNA sequence: TGTGCCAGCAGCTCCCTTTCGGGTGGACAAGAGACCCAGTACTTC.

The V call is TRBV11-2, the J call TRBJ1-5; no clear D gene. This CDR3 region has 12 residues. The germline gives CDR1 SGHAT, CDR2 FQNNGV. The V end was cut by 3 bases, the J end by 7 bases, with 7 bases between. The CDR3 nucleotides read TGTGCCAGCAGCTTGTCCGGGCAGCCCCAGCATTTT. Its translation: CASSLSGQPQHF.

The V call is TRBV28, the J call TRBJ2-1; D possibly corresponds to TRBD1 (5 bases). The ends were cut back, 1 base at V and 9 bases at J, with 19 bases in the middle. The CDR3 is made up of 16 amino acids. From germline, CDR1 is MDHEN and CDR2 SYDVKM. The CDR3 region is CASSLSTAGPIIEQFF. The CDR3 DNA reads TGTGCCAGCAGTTTATCGACAGCAGGTCCCATAATTGAGCAGTTCTTC.

The V call is TRBV10-2, the J call TRBJ2-5, with D perhaps TRBD2 (6 bases). This CDR3 has 14 amino acids. In germline, CDR1 is WSHSY, CDR2 SAAADI. V was cut by 6 bases and J by 5 bases, with 16 bases left in between. CDR3 nucleotide sequence: TGCGCCAGCAGCTGGAGCGGGCCAGCGGAGACCCAGTACTTC. Amino acid sequence: CASSWSGPAETQYF.

This sequence joins TRBV9 and TRBJ2-1; possible D gene TRBD1, 6 bases. The ends were cut back, 6 bases at V and 9 bases at J, with 16 bases in the middle. The germline CDR1 and CDR2 sequences are SGDLS and YYNGEE. CDR3 length: 13 residues. The CDR3 coding sequence is TGTGCCAGCAATCCGGGACAATCCGGTGAGCAGTTCTTC. Translated, it gives CASNPGQSGEQFF.

The chain employs TRBV11-3 and TRBJ2-2, with 9 nucleotides matching TRBD2. There are 17 residues in the CDR3. The V gene's germline CDR1 is SGHNT and CDR2 YENEEA. The ends lost 5 bases at V and 7 bases at J; junction bases unmatched: 14. CDR3 DNA: TGTGCCAGCAGCCCCGTAGCGGGAGATCGAAGGAGCGGGGAGCTGTTTTTT. Translating it yields CASSPVAGDRRSGELFF. The full variable domain, rest sourced from reference TRBV11-3 and TRBJ2-2, is EAGVVQSPRYKIIEKKQPVAFWCNPISGHNTLYWYLQNLGQGPELLIRYENEEAVDDSQLPKDRFSAERLKGVDSTLKIQPAELGDSAVYLCASSPVAGDRRSGELFFGEGSRLTVL.

As DNA, the CDR3 is TGTGCCAGCAGCCAAGATTTGGTGCAGCCCCAGCATTTT. Protein product: CASSQDLVQPQHF. The V call is TRBV14, the J call TRBJ1-5; D is unresolved. CDR3 length equals 13 residues. Trimming shortened V by 0 bases and J by 7 bases, and 7 bases separated the two germline ends. Looked up from germline, CDR1 is SGHDN and CDR2 is FVKESK.

This clone was picked up one time. The chain uses TRBV19 and TRBJ1-1; D remains unclear. From germline, CDR1 is LNHDA and CDR2 SQIVND (reference sequence). This CDR3 region has 14 residues. V was trimmed by 3 bases and J by 5 bases, leaving 13 bases between them. CDR3 protein: CASSISVRATEAFF. The CDR3 region has the DNA TGTGCCAGTAGTATTTCTGTTAGGGCGACTGAAGCTTTCTTT. Filled out from reference TRBV19 and TRBJ1-1, the complete variable domain reads DGGITQSPKYLFRKEGQNVTLSCEQNLNHDAMYWYRQDPGQGLRLIYYSQIVNDFQKGDIAEGYSVSREKKESFPLTVTSAQKNPTAFYLCASSISVRATEAFFGQGTRLTVV.

V gene TRBV5-1 combines with J gene TRBJ2-7, with a tentative D call TRBD1 (5 bases). The germline V gene has CDR1 SGHRS and CDR2 YFSETQ. V was cut by 5 bases and J by 1 base, with 7 bases left in between. This CDR3 is built from 12 residues. The CDR3 sequence: CASSGASYEQYF. The CDR3 nucleotides are TGCGCCAGCAGTGGGGCGTCCTACGAGCAGTACTTC.

The gene calls are TRBV7-3 and TRBJ2-2; 7 bases are a match to TRBD1. The trim removed 5 bases at V and 6 bases at J, leaving 9 bases unmatched. The CDR3 has 15 amino acids. CDR1 is SGHTA, CDR2 FQGTGA, per germline. CDR3: CASSARQGWSGELFF. In nucleotides, the CDR3 is TGTGCCAGCAGCGCCCGACAGGGCTGGTCCGGGGAGCTGTTTTTT.

This chain uses TRBV2 with TRBJ2-1; 9 nucleotides line up with TRBD1. This CDR3 comprises 16 residues. Germline CDR1 and CDR2: SNHLY and FYNNEI. With 5 bases clipped from V and 3 bases from J, the junction kept 8 bases outside the gene matches. CDR3 loop: CASSIGGQGRYNEQFF. The CDR3, as DNA: TGTGCCAGCAGTATAGGTGGACAGGGGCGCTACAATGAGCAGTTCTTC.

Remarks on this clone: The conserved final phenylalanine or tryptophan is absent from the CDR3, which likely points to a read error. The DNA is omitted, as the CDR3 cannot be located on it reliably, and the CDR3 follows TCRdb's listing. The chain employs TRBV18 and TRBJ2-7; the D call TRBD1 from the table was never checked on the DNA. The CDR3 length equals 11 residues, ends included. Looked up from germline, CDR1 is KGHSH and CDR2 is LQKENI. The CDR3 region is CASSQRDRLYL.